This TCR beta chain was found in a study of T cell repertoires in cytomegalovirus infection. The overall study: An indication of both CMV infection and matching HLA type came from public TCR beta signatures.

TCRdb analysed the reads with MiXCR anew, one entry per CDR3 protein. The data contain roughly 990,000 distinct CDR3 sequences, about a third of them singletons. The germline CDR1 and CDR2 sequences are MNHEY and SMNVEV (reference sequence). CDR3 size: 12 residues. V was clipped by 5 bases and J by 6 bases, with 10 bases between them. Regarding this clonotype: As yet, its antigen is unknown.

The source was cultured CD8+ T cells from PBMCs, collected from culture after CMV antigen stimulation. This sequence was found in a human donor in good health (CMV status not recorded). Some clones in this sample may be carry-over from other donors' samples. The chain uses TRBV27 and TRBJ1-1, with no clear D. CDR3 region: CASSPGKSEAFF. Written as DNA, the CDR3 is TGTGCCAGCAGTCCCGGGAAGTCTGAAGCTTTCTTT.